This T cell receptor (beta chain) was captured by sequencing in a study of blood T cell repertoires in COVID-19. At the level of the study: Samples of COVID-19 (acute and convalescent) were obtained from the United States, Italy and Spain. PBMCs, B-cell-depleted T cells, or T cells provided the cDNA or gDNA that made up the material.

The CDR3 has 15 amino acids. V was clipped by 4 bases and J by 3 bases; unmatched bases: 6. CDR1 and CDR2 from the germline V gene are SGHRS and YFSETQ. In the authors' methods: Amplified reference gene primers provided the basis for estimating nucleated cell counts. Only in-frame clones appear in the TCRdb table, and some are missing; sequencing was by immunoSEQ multiplex PCR. The V and J calls and clone size are taken from that table; D and trimming were inferred from the DNA. The sample yields 150,000 to 200,000 clones, around nine tenths seen once. The rearrangement uses TRBV5-1 and TRBJ1-4; TRBD1 matches at 7 bases. The receptor was derived from a man between 35 and 55 years old with active or convalescent COVID-19. The sample was peripheral blood. The CDR3 protein is CASSPRGQANEKLFF. CDR3 nucleotides: TGCGCCAGCAGCCCTCGAGGACAGGCTAATGAAAAACTGTTTTTT.